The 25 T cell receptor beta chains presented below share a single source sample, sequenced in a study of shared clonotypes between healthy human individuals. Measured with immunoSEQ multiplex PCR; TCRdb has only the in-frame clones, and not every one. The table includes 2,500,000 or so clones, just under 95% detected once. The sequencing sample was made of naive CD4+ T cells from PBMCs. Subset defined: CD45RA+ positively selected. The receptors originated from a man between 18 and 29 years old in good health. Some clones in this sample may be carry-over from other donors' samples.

The CDR3 DNA follows: TGCGCCAGCAGCTTTACAGGGGGCCTGGACACTGAAGCTTTCTTT. Translation: CASSFTGGLDTEAFF. The V call is TRBV5-1, the J call TRBJ1-1, with 9 bases that match TRBD1. This CDR3 has 15 amino acids. Trimming at V came to 2 bases and at J to 3 bases, leaving 5 bases not matched to a gene. The germline V gene has CDR1 SGHRS and CDR2 YFSETQ.

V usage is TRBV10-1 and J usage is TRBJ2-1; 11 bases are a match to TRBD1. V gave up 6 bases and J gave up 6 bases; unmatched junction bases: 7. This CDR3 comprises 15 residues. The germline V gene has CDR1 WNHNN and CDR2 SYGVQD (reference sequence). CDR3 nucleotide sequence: TGCGCCAGCAGCGATGGACAGGGGGCTTTCAATGAGCAGTTCTTC. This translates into CASSDGQGAFNEQFF.

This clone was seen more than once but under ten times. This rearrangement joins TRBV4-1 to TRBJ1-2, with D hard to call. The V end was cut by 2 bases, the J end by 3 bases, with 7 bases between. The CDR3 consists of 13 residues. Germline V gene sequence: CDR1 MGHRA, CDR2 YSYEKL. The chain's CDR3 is CASSQRRDYGYTF. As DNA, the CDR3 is TGCGCCAGCAGCCAAAGAAGGGACTATGGCTACACCTTC.

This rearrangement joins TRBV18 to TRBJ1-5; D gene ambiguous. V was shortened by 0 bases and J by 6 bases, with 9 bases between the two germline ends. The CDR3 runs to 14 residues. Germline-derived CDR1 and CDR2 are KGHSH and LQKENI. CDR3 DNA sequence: TGTGCCAGCTCACCACCGGGGAGAGGTCAGCCCCAGCATTTT. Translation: CASSPPGRGQPQHF.

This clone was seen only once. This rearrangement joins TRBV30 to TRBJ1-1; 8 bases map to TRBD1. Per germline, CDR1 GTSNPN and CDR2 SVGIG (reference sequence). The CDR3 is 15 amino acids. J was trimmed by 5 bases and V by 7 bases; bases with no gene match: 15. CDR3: CASKHKGQGRTEAFF. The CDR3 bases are TGTGCCTCGAAGCATAAAGGACAGGGAAGAACTGAAGCTTTCTTT.

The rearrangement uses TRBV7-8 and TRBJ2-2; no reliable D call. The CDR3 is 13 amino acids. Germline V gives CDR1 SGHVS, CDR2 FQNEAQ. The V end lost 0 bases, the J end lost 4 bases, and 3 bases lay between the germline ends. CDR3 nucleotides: TGTGCCAGCAGCTTAGCTTTCACCGGGGAGCTGTTTTTT. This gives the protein CASSLAFTGELFF. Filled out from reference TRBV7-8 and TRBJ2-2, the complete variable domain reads GAGVSQSPRYKVAKRGQDVALRCDPISGHVSLFWYQQALGQGPEFLTYFQNEAQLDKSGLPSDRFFAERPEGSVSTLKIQRTQQEDSAVYLCASSLAFTGELFFGEGSRLTVL.

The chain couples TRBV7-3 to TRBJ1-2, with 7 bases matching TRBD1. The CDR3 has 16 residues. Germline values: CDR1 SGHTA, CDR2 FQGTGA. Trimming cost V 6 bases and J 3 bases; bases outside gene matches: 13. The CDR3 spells CASSPGDSASHYGYTF. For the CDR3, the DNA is TGTGCCAGCAGTCCCGGGGACAGCGCTTCTCACTATGGCTACACCTTC.

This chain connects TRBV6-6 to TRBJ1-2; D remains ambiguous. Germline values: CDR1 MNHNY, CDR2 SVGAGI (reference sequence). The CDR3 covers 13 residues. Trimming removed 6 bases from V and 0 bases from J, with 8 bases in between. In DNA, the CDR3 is TGTGCCAGCAGCCCCGTTCCTAACTATGGCTACACCTTC. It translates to CASSPVPNYGYTF.

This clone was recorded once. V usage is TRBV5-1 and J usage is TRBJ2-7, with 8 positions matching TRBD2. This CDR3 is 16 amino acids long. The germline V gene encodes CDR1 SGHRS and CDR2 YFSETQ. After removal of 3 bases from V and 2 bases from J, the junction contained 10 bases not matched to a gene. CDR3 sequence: CASSSQPGLGPYEQYF. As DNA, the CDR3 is TGCGCCAGCAGCTCCCAGCCGGGACTAGGTCCCTACGAGCAGTACTTC.

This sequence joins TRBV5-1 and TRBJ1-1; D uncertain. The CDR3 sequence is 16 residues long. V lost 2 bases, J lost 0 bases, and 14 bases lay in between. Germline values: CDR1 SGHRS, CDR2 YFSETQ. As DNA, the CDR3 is TGCGCCAGCAGCTTAATTACAGCGACCCTGAACACTGAAGCTTTCTTT. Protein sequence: CASSLITATLNTEAFF.

The CDR3 DNA reads as TGTGCCAGCAGCCGGGGGGACAGGGTTAACACTGAAGCTTTCTTT. Translation: CASSRGDRVNTEAFF. The chain employs TRBV28 and TRBJ1-1; TRBD1 aligns across 9 bases. Per germline, CDR1 MDHEN and CDR2 SYDVKM. The CDR3 loop spans 15 amino acids. V shed 6 bases and J 2 bases; nucleotides not matched to a gene: 7.

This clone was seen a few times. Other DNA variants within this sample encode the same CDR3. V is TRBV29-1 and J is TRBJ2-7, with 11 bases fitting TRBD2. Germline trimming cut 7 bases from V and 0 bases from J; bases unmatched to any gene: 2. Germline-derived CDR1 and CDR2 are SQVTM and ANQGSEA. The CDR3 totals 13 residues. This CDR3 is CSAGTSGSYEQYF. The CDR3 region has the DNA TGCAGCGCAGGGACTAGCGGCTCCTACGAGCAGTACTTC.

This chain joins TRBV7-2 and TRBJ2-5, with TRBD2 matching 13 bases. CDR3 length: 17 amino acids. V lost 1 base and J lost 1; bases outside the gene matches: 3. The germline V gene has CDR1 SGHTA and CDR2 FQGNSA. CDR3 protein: CASSLGTSGGPQETQYF. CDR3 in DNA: TGTGCCAGCAGCTTAGGGACTAGCGGGGGACCCCAAGAGACCCAGTACTTC.

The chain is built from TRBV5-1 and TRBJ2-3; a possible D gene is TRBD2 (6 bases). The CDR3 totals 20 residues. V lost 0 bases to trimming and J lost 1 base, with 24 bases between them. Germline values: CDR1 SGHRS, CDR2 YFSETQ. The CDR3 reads CASSLARQYQGSGRTDTQYF. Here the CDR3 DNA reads TGCGCCAGCAGCTTGGCCCGACAGTACCAGGGCAGCGGGCGCACAGATACGCAGTATTTT.

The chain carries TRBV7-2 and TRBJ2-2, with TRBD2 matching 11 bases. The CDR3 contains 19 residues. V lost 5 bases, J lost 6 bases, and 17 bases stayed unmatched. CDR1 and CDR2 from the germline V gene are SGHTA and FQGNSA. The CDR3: CASSQWGTSGPQGAGELFF. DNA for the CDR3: TGTGCCAGCAGCCAGTGGGGGACTAGCGGTCCTCAAGGGGCCGGGGAGCTGTTTTTT.

For the CDR3, the DNA is TGCGCCAGCAGCTTGGTTGGGGGGGCTAAAGATACGCAGTATTTT. Amino acid sequence: CASSLVGGAKDTQYF. V and J are TRBV5-1 and TRBJ2-3, with a possible D match to TRBD2 (7 bases). Germline CDR1 SGHRS, CDR2 YFSETQ. The CDR3 is made up of 15 amino acids. The germline V and J ends were trimmed by 0 bases and 5 bases, with 13 bases remaining between them.

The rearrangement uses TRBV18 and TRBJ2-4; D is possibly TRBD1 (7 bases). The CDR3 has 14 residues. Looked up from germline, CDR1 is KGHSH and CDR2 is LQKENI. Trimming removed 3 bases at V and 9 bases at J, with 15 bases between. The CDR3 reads CASSPGTAGSIQYF. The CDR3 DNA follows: TGTGCCAGCTCACCCGGGACAGCCGGGAGCATTCAGTACTTC.

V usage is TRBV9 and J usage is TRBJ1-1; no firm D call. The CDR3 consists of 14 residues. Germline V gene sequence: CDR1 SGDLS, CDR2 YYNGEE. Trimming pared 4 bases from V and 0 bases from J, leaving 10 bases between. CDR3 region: CASSRLPMNTEAFF. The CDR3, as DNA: TGTGCCAGCAGCAGACTGCCGATGAACACTGAAGCTTTCTTT.

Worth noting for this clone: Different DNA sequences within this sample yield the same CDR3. The CDR3 is CASSLSGGYNEQFF. In DNA form, the CDR3 reads TGTGCCAGCAGCCTTAGCGGGGGCTACAATGAGCAGTTCTTC. The chain uses TRBV5-4 and TRBJ2-1; 9 bases map to TRBD2. Germline V lookup: CDR1 SGHNT, CDR2 YYREEE (reference sequence). The junction had 2 bases not matched to a gene; V was cut back by 4 bases and J by 3 bases. The CDR3 totals 14 residues.

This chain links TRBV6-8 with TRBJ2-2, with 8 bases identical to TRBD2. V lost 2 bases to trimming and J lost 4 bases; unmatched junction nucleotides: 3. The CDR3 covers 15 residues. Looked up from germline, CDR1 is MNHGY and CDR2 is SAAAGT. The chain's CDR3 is CASSYALAGTGELFF. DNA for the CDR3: TGTGCCAGCAGTTACGCGCTAGCGGGCACCGGGGAGCTGTTTTTT.

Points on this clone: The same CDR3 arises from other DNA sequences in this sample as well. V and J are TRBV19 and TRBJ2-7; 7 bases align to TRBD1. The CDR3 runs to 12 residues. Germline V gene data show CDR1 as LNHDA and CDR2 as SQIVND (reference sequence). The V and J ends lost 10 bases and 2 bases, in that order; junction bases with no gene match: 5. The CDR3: CATGDRAYEQYF. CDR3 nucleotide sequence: TGTGCCACTGGGGACAGAGCCTACGAGCAGTACTTC.

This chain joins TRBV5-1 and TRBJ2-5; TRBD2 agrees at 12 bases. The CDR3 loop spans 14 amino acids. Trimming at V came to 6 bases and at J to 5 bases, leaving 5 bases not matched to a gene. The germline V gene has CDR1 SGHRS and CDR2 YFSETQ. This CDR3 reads CASTQGTSGETQYF. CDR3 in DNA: TGCGCCAGCACCCAAGGGACTAGCGGGGAGACCCAGTACTTC.

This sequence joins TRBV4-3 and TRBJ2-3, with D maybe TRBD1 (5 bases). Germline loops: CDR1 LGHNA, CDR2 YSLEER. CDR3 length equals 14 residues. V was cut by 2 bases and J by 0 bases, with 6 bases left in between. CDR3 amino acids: CASSQRGSTDTQYF. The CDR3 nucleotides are TGCGCCAGCAGCCAAAGGGGCAGCACAGATACGCAGTATTTT.

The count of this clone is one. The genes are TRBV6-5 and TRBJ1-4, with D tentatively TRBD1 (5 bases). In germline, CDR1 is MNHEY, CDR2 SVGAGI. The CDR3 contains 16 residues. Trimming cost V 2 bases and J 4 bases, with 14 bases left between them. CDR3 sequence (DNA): TGTGCCAGCAGTTACAACGCGTGGACAAGTAATGAAAAACTGTTTTTT. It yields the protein CASSYNAWTSNEKLFF.

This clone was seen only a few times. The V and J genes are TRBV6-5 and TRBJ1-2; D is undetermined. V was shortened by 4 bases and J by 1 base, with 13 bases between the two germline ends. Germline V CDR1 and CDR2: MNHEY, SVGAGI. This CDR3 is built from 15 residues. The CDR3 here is CASSSRYSLNYGYTF. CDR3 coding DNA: TGTGCCAGCAGTTCCCGGTACAGCCTTAACTATGGCTACACCTTC.